This record covers a single T cell receptor beta chain. Antigen: not known. The V and J ends lost 4 bases and 1 base respectively, with 7 bases between them. The CDR3 loop spans 14 amino acids. Germline V gene lookup returns CDR1 MGHRA and CDR2 YSYEKL. This sample stems from a study of cytomegalovirus exposure and HLA in healthy donors. PCR primers comprised 60 Vbeta and 13 Jbeta primers. Profiled with immunoSEQ multiplex PCR; TCRdb holds only in-frame clones, not every one. This sample has under 200,000 clones, with around 79% found just once. Study observations and caveats: The Asian-associated ancestry cluster reportedly had fewer N-insertions than the approximately 670-donor mean in a later analysis. The listing of roughly 160 TCR beta chains classed them as cytomegalovirus-associated.

The sequenced material came from PBMCs. The sequence was obtained from a man aged 35 to 55 in good health and CMV-seronegative. The chain is built from TRBV4-1 and TRBJ2-2; tentative D call: TRBD2 (5 bases). The CDR3 nucleotides are TGCGCCAGCAGCCGTGGAGGGAACACCGGGGAGCTGTTTTTT. This translates into CASSRGGNTGELFF.